A selection of T cell receptor beta chains follows, all from one sample in a study of blood T cells in healthy people across ages. MiXCR was run by TCRdb on the 5' RACE reads, yielding one entry per CDR3 protein. The table records more than 1,400,000 distinct CDR3 sequences, roughly 40% of them present only once. Sequenced: blood. Source of these receptors: a woman between 18 and 30 years old in good health. The CDR3 runs from the conserved cysteine through the conserved F or W. The D gene is left open where the match is weak. Expanded clones are given a class, and other clones once, few, many or no size at all.

D: -; size: -; J: TRBJ1-4; V: TRBV4-1; DNA: TGCGCCAGCAGCCAAAGCACGGAGAATGAAAAACTGTTTTTT; CDR3: CASSQSTENEKLFF
D: -; size: few; J: TRBJ1-4; V: TRBV10-3; DNA: TGTGCCATCAGTGATGTCCGTGAAGGGGAAAAACTGTTTTTT; CDR3: CAISDVREGEKLFF
D: TRBD2; size: -; J: TRBJ2-3; V: TRBV28; DNA: TGTGCCGCCCTAACCCAACTAGCGGTGGGTGATACGCAGTATTTT; CDR3: CAALTQLAVGDTQYF
D: TRBD1; size: few; J: TRBJ2-1; V: TRBV20-1; DNA: TGCAGTGCTAGACAGGGGGCTGGTAATGAGCAGTTCTTC; CDR3: CSARQGAGNEQFF
D: -; size: many; J: TRBJ2-1; V: TRBV29-1; DNA: TGCAGCTCAATCCACAATGAGCAGTTCTTC; CDR3: CSSIHNEQFF
D: -; size: -; J: TRBJ2-1; V: TRBV7-2; DNA: TGTGCCAGGGGGGTGCGTCCCGAGCAGTTCTTC; CDR3: CARGVRPEQFF
D: TRBD2; size: -; J: TRBJ2-7; V: TRBV20-1; DNA: TGCAGTGCGGGCCCCGGGACTAGCTACGAGCAGTACTTC; CDR3: CSAGPGTSYEQYF
D: -; size: -; J: TRBJ1-6; V: TRBV3-1; DNA: TGTGCCAGCAGCCAAGGGTTCGGTAGCTCCTATAATTCACCCCTCCACTTT; CDR3: CASSQGFGSSYNSPLHF
D: -; size: many; J: TRBJ1-2; V: TRBV27; DNA: TGTGCCAGCAGTACATACCCCGGTGGAGGGCCAAACTATGGCTACACCTTC; CDR3: CASSTYPGGGPNYGYTF
D: -; size: few; J: TRBJ2-4; V: TRBV4-2; DNA: TGTGCCAGCAGCCAAGAGGGGATCGGGGAGACCAAAAACATTCAGTACTTC; CDR3: CASSQEGIGETKNIQYF
D: TRBD2; size: -; J: TRBJ2-1; V: TRBV18; DNA: TGTGCCAGCTCAAACGCGGGACTAGCGGGAGGACTTGAGCAGTTCTTC; CDR3: CASSNAGLAGGLEQFF
D: -; size: few; J: TRBJ2-7; V: TRBV6-1; DNA: TGTGCCAGCAGTGAGGGGGCCGCTGCCTCCTACGAGCAGTACTTC; CDR3: CASSEGAAASYEQYF
D: -; size: few; J: TRBJ1-5; V: TRBV7-2; DNA: TGTGCCAGCAGCTTAAGACTCTCTTGGAATTCAAATCAGCCCCAGCATTTT; CDR3: CASSLRLSWNSNQPQHF
D: TRBD1; size: few; J: TRBJ1-2; V: TRBV29-1; DNA: TGCAGCGTTGAAGTCGACAGGGTAAAGGGCTACACCTTC; CDR3: CSVEVDRVKGYTF
D: TRBD1; size: -; J: TRBJ2-2; V: TRBV6-5; DNA: TGTGCCAGCAGTTTCCCACGGGGACAGCCCGGGGAGCTGTTTTTT; CDR3: CASSFPRGQPGELFF
D: TRBD2; size: few; J: TRBJ2-1; V: TRBV20-1; DNA: TGCAGTGCTGATCCGGGACTAGCGGGAGCTTCCTCCTACAATGAGCAGTTCTTC; CDR3: CSADPGLAGASSYNEQFF
D: -; size: few; J: TRBJ1-2; V: TRBV25-1; DNA: TGTGCCAGCAGTGAAAGGGAGGGATCCTATGGCTACACCTTC; CDR3: CASSEREGSYGYTF
D: TRBD2; size: many; J: TRBJ2-4; V: TRBV20-1; DNA: TGCAGTGCGCCACTAGCGGGAGACGGTCGCGCCAAAAACATTCAGTACTTC; CDR3: CSAPLAGDGRAKNIQYF
D: -; size: -; J: TRBJ1-1; V: TRBV4-2; DNA: TGTGCCAGCAGCCCCAGAGGACAGGAAGCTTTCTTT; CDR3: CASSPRGQEAFF
D: -; size: few; J: TRBJ1-2; V: TRBV29-1; DNA: TGCAGCGTCGAGGGTGCTCGCCCCTATGGCTACACCTTC; CDR3: CSVEGARPYGYTF
D: -; size: once; J: TRBJ2-3; V: TRBV5-1; DNA: TGCGCCAGCAGCTTGGGCGTGCCAGACACAGATACGCAGTATTTT; CDR3: CASSLGVPDTDTQYF
D: -; size: -; J: TRBJ2-5; V: TRBV5-8; DNA: TGTGCCAGCAGCTTAGGGGCAGACAATGAGCAGTACTTC; CDR3: CASSLGADNEQYF
D: TRBD2; size: -; J: TRBJ2-1; V: TRBV4-1; DNA: TGCGCCAGCAGCCAAGTTAAGTTAGCGGGGGGCAATGAGCAGTTCTTC; CDR3: CASSQVKLAGGNEQFF
D: -; size: -; J: TRBJ2-3; V: TRBV3-1; DNA: TGTGCCAGCAGCCAAGGGGTAGAGTTCACAGATACGCAGTATTTT; CDR3: CASSQGVEFTDTQYF
D: TRBD1; size: -; J: TRBJ1-6; V: TRBV12-3/TRBV12-4; DNA: TGTGCCAGCACCTCAGGCGACAGGGGATATTCACCCCTCCACTTT; CDR3: CASTSGDRGYSPLHF
D: -; size: -; J: TRBJ1-5; V: TRBV12-3/TRBV12-4; DNA: TGTGCCAGCAGCCCCCCCGGGGCTTGGCAGCCCCAGCATTTT; CDR3: CASSPPGAWQPQHF
D: -; size: -; J: TRBJ2-1; V: TRBV20-1; DNA: TGCAGCCTTCGGGACTTTGCCCCTAAGAGCTCCTACAATGAGCAGTTCTTC; CDR3: CSLRDFAPKSSYNEQFF